Here is one TCR beta chain with its context. The table came from immunoSEQ multiplex PCR; TCRdb's copy has only in-frame clones and leaves some out. This sample yields hundreds of thousands of clones, of which roughly 89% are seen a single time; around 10% belongs to the top ten. This record comes from a study of blood T cell repertoires in COVID-19. Across the study: Sites in the United States, Italy and Spain provided acute and convalescent COVID-19 samples. T cells, B-cell-depleted T cells, or PBMCs provided the cDNA or gDNA that served as material.

This clonotype originated in a young woman with COVID-19, enrolled during active disease. Sequenced input: peripheral blood.

CDR3 region: CASSLSGGAYEQYF. In DNA form, the CDR3 reads TGTGCCAGCAGTCTTAGCGGGGGGGCCTACGAGCAGTACTTC. The chain uses TRBV6-5 and TRBJ2-7, with 11 bases that match TRBD2. Germline-derived CDR1 and CDR2 are MNHEY and SVGAGI. The CDR3 is 14 residues long. The V gene end was trimmed by 5 bases and the J gene end by 2 bases; junction bases not matched to a gene: 2.